One sample yielded the 9 T cell receptor beta chains listed below, sequenced in a study of molecular identifiers for immune sequencing clone quantification. One entry per CDR3 protein, called by TCRdb with MiXCR from the PCR reads. The table records tens of thousands of distinct CDR3 sequences, around 18% of them present only once. Sequenced material: naive CD8+ T cells from blood, with Jurkat cell RNA spiked in. As for subset: FACS-sorted CD8+CD4-CCR7+CD45RA+ naive T cells. The receptor source for this set is a human donor in good health. Some libraries in this study had Jurkat cell RNA spiked in.

V and J are TRBV20-1 and TRBJ2-4; tentatively, D is TRBD2 (5 bases). The CDR3 contains 15 residues. Germline V gene sequence: CDR1 DFQATT, CDR2 SNEGSKA (reference sequence). With 4 bases removed from V and 0 bases from J, the gap between germline ends came to 13 bases. This CDR3 is CSAIPGELAKNIQYF. The CDR3 DNA sequence: TGCAGTGCTATACCCGGGGAGCTAGCCAAAAACATTCAGTACTTC.

The chain is built from TRBV20-1 and TRBJ2-1; D unclear. V lost 0 bases and J 0 bases, leaving 6 bases between the germline ends. This CDR3 comprises 14 residues. CDR1 and CDR2 from the germline V gene are DFQATT and SNEGSKA (reference sequence). The CDR3 protein is CSARDASSYNEQFF. CDR3 in DNA: TGCAGTGCTAGAGACGCCAGCTCCTACAATGAGCAGTTCTTC.

This clonotype was seen ten or more times. V is TRBV19 and J is TRBJ2-3; D might be TRBD2 (5 bases). With 7 bases removed from V and 5 bases from J, the gap between germline ends came to 16 bases. Looked up from germline, CDR1 is LNHDA and CDR2 is SQIVND (reference sequence). The CDR3 length is 14 residues. CDR3 loop: CASKGWVAGDTQYF. CDR3 nucleotide sequence: TGTGCCAGTAAAGGTTGGGTTGCGGGAGATACGCAGTATTTT.

This clonotype was seen a handful of times. This chain joins TRBV20-1 and TRBJ2-7; the match to TRBD1 covers 7 bases. After removal of 6 bases from V and 2 bases from J, the junction contained 13 bases not matched to a gene. This CDR3 region has 15 residues. From germline, CDR1 is DFQATT and CDR2 SNEGSKA (reference sequence). As DNA, the CDR3 is TGCAGTGCCCCTCCCTTGACTCAGGGGGCCTACGAGCAGTACTTC. It encodes CSAPPLTQGAYEQYF.

As for this clonotype: This sequence may be a read error, since a much larger clone differs from it by one base. V is TRBV28 and J is TRBJ2-7, with D tentatively TRBD1 (5 bases). The CDR3 consists of 15 residues. From germline, CDR1 is MDHEN and CDR2 SYDVKM. V was cut by 2 bases and J by 5 bases, with 16 bases left in between. The CDR3 nucleotides are TGTGCCAGCAGTTTAAGGGGTATAAGGTTTGACGAGCAGTACTTC. It is translated as CASSLRGIRFDEQYF.

This clonotype was seen at least ten times. The CDR3 loop is CASREREGLYNEQFF. CDR3 sequence (DNA): TGTGCCAGCAGAGAGCGGGAGGGCCTCTACAATGAGCAGTTCTTC. The chain couples TRBV28 to TRBJ2-1, with TRBD2 identical over 10 bases. Germline V gene data show CDR1 as MDHEN and CDR2 as SYDVKM. This CDR3 has 15 amino acids. J was trimmed by 3 bases and V by 6 bases; bases with no gene match: 5.

Ten or more counts support this clonotype. The chain is built from TRBV13 and TRBJ2-4; D perhaps matches TRBD1 (6 bases). V lost 5 bases and J lost 3, with 14 bases in between. Germline V gene sequence: CDR1 PRHDT, CDR2 FYEKMQ (reference sequence). The CDR3 consists of 15 residues. CDR3 amino acids: CASSPWGRVKNIQYF. The CDR3 DNA sequence: TGTGCCAGCAGCCCATGGGGGCGGGTCAAAAACATTCAGTACTTC.

This clonotype has at least ten counts. This rearrangement joins TRBV5-1 to TRBJ2-3; 15 bases are a match to TRBD2. V dropped 4 bases and J dropped 4; count of bases not matched to a gene: 4. The germline V gene encodes CDR1 SGHRS and CDR2 YFSETQ. CDR3 length equals 16 residues. In DNA, the CDR3 is TGCGCCAGCAGCCCGGGACTAGCGGGAGGTTCAGATACGCAGTATTTT. This sequence encodes CASSPGLAGGSDTQYF.

The sample holds many counts of this clonotype. The chain employs TRBV12-3 or TRBV12-4 and TRBJ2-1, with a tentative D call TRBD2 (6 bases). V was clipped by 6 bases and J by 7 bases, with 22 bases between them. The CDR3 has 16 amino acids. CDR3 bases: TGTGCCAGCAGGCCGCCTAGCGTCGGCCCTTTTAATGAGCAGTTCTTC. Protein product: CASRPPSVGPFNEQFF.